Following are 18 T cell receptor beta chains from one sample sequenced in a study of response to subunit inactivated influenza vaccine. One entry per CDR3 protein results from TCRdb running MiXCR on the RT-PCR reads. The sample has approximately 500,000 distinct CDR3 sequences, around 21% seen once. This sample was shared with a second study, whose subject was T cells expressing NK-cell markers. Turning to that study: 5'RACE template switching with UMIs generated TCR beta cDNA.

The material sequenced was CD4+ T cells sorted from PBMCs, taken 12 days after vaccination. The receptors here all came from a man in his fifties who received an inactivated influenza vaccine.

This clonotype was detected a few times. This rearrangement joins TRBV20-1 to TRBJ1-2; D unclear. V was cut by 6 bases and J by 4 bases, with 6 bases left in between. The CDR3 consists of 10 residues. Germline loops: CDR1 DFQATT, CDR2 SNEGSKA (reference sequence). The DNA of the CDR3 is TGCAGTGCCTACAGCTATGGCTACACCTTC. Protein sequence: CSAYSYGYTF.

This clonotype has at least ten counts. The chain links TRBV6-5 to TRBJ2-3; D is ambiguous. The CDR3 sequence is 13 residues long. The germline gives CDR1 MNHEY, CDR2 SVGAGI. The germline V and J ends were trimmed by 2 bases and 2 bases, with 5 bases remaining between them. The CDR3 region is CASSYDPTDTQYF. CDR3 coding DNA: TGTGCCAGCAGTTACGATCCCACAGATACGCAGTATTTT.

The chain links TRBV29-1 to TRBJ2-5; 9 bases match TRBD1. Germline V CDR1 and CDR2: SQVTM, ANQGSEA. CDR3 length: 13 residues. Trimming cost V 6 bases and J 5 bases; bases outside gene matches: 7. CDR3 in DNA: TGCAGCGTCGGAGGGACAGGGCCGGAGACCCAGTACTTC. Translating it yields CSVGGTGPETQYF.

The V and J genes are TRBV9 and TRBJ2-5; 14 bases agree with TRBD2. J was trimmed by 4 bases and V by 1 base; bases with no gene match: 3. Germline values: CDR1 SGDLS, CDR2 YYNGEE. This CDR3 is 16 amino acids long. CDR3 region: CASSVSGTSGGETQYF. The CDR3 nucleotides read TGTGCCAGCAGCGTAAGCGGGACTAGCGGGGGAGAGACCCAGTACTTC.

V gene TRBV7-9 combines with J gene TRBJ2-4; a possible D gene is TRBD2 (6 bases). V was pared by 5 bases and J by 6 bases, with 17 bases between. The CDR3 is 15 amino acids. CDR1 and CDR2 (germline): SEHNR, FQNEAQ (reference sequence). CDR3 in DNA: TGTGCCAGCAGCACCCCAGTCGGGGGTGGAAACATTCAGTACTTC. It codes for CASSTPVGGGNIQYF.

This clonotype has a handful of counts. The chain is built from TRBV7-6 and TRBJ2-3, with TRBD1 identical over 7 bases. Losses at the gene ends were 2 bases for V and 3 bases for J; bases not matched to a gene: 5. Germline V gene data show CDR1 as SGHVS and CDR2 as FNYEAQ. The CDR3 is 15 residues long. CDR3 residues: CASSLRPQGTDTQYF. For the CDR3, the DNA is TGTGCCAGCAGCTTACGTCCACAGGGGACAGATACGCAGTATTTT.

This clonotype showed up just a few times. The J gene is TRBJ2-7, the V gene TRBV6-2 or TRBV6-3; D ambiguous. Germline loops: CDR1 MNHEY, CDR2 SVGEGT. The CDR3 is made up of 12 amino acids. The ends were cut back, 4 bases at V and 7 bases at J, with 11 bases in the middle. In nucleotides, the CDR3 is TGTGCCAGCAGTTCACCCTCCCGGGAGCAGTACTTC. It translates to CASSSPSREQYF.

This clonotype has a handful of counts. V and J are TRBV4-1 and TRBJ2-1; the D call may be TRBD1 or TRBD2 (5 bases each). CDR1 is MGHRA and CDR2 is YSYEKL in the germline V gene. Trimming stripped 3 bases from V and 5 bases from J, with 14 bases between. CDR3 length: 15 residues. This CDR3 is CASSHFSGTHNEQFF. As DNA, the CDR3 is TGCGCCAGCAGCCATTTCTCCGGGACCCACAATGAGCAGTTCTTC.

This clonotype was picked up many times. This sequence joins TRBV20-1 and TRBJ1-4; D gene uncertain. V gave up 2 bases and J gave up 8 bases, with 12 bases separating them. CDR3 size: 13 residues. CDR1 DFQATT and CDR2 SNEGSKA come from the germline V gene (reference sequence). CDR3 coding DNA: TGCAGTGCTAGACGATCCTCCAAGGAAAAACTGTTTTTT. Protein product: CSARRSSKEKLFF.

This clonotype has more than one count but fewer than ten. The chain joins TRBV28 to TRBJ2-4; D gene unclear. The V end lost 5 bases, the J end lost 0 bases, and 17 bases lay between the germline ends. The V gene's germline CDR1 is MDHEN and CDR2 SYDVKM. The CDR3 loop spans 17 amino acids. The CDR3 reads CASSPSDGSIAKNIQYF. The CDR3 DNA reads as TGTGCCAGCAGTCCGTCCGACGGGTCAATAGCCAAAAACATTCAGTACTTC.

In this sample, this clonotype turned up a few times. V gene TRBV20-1 combines with J gene TRBJ2-2; 12 nucleotides line up with TRBD2. Germline CDR1 DFQATT, CDR2 SNEGSKA (reference sequence). The CDR3 contains 19 residues. V lost 1 base and J lost 0; bases outside the gene matches: 9. In DNA form, the CDR3 reads TGCAGTGCTAGAGGAATGACTAGCGGGGGACCTGCGAACACCGGGGAGCTGTTTTTT. Amino acids: CSARGMTSGGPANTGELFF.

This rearrangement joins TRBV7-2 to TRBJ2-7; TRBD1 agrees at 8 bases. Germline V gene lookup returns CDR1 SGHTA and CDR2 FQGNSA. The V gene end was trimmed by 1 base and the J gene end by 4 bases; junction bases not matched to a gene: 9. The CDR3 runs to 16 residues. The CDR3 bases are TGTGCCAGCAGCTTAGTCGGGACAGGAGCGGAATACGAGCAGTACTTC. Translated, it gives CASSLVGTGAEYEQYF.

This clonotype has a count of ten or more. The CDR3 nucleotides are TGCAGTGCTGTCGACGGTGTCCAAGGCTACACCTTC. Translated: CSAVDGVQGYTF. The chain joins TRBV20-1 to TRBJ1-2, with D unresolved. The ends were cut back, 5 bases at V and 8 bases at J, with 15 bases in the middle. CDR3 length equals 12 residues. The germline V gene has CDR1 DFQATT and CDR2 SNEGSKA (reference sequence).

The chain links TRBV23-1 to TRBJ1-1; D remains ambiguous. TRBV23-1 is an ORF; its function is uncertain. The CDR3 consists of 18 residues. The germline V and J ends were trimmed by 0 bases and 1 base, with 18 bases remaining between them. CDR3 in amino acids: CASSQSPRFDRPNTEAFF. CDR3 nucleotides: TGCGCCAGCAGTCAATCCCCCCGGTTCGATCGGCCGAACACTGAAGCTTTCTTT.

This clonotype appeared a few times. This sequence joins TRBV29-1 and TRBJ2-1, with D possibly TRBD1 on 6 matching bases. From germline, CDR1 is SQVTM and CDR2 ANQGSEA. V lost 8 bases and J lost 4, with 21 bases in between. The CDR3 totals 15 residues. DNA of the CDR3: TGCAGCCATACAGGGCCCCATTCCGATTACAATGAGCAGTTCTTC. Amino acids: CSHTGPHSDYNEQFF.

This clonotype was detected ten times or more. The genes are TRBV20-1 and TRBJ1-2; 7 bases are shared with TRBD1. This CDR3 spans 9 amino acids. Losses at the gene ends were 2 bases for V and 14 bases for J; bases not matched to a gene: 2. The V gene's germline CDR1 is DFQATT and CDR2 SNEGSKA (reference sequence). The CDR3 here is CSARTGQTF. As DNA, the CDR3 is TGCAGTGCTAGAACGGGACAGACCTTC.

This clonotype showed up just a few times. The chain joins TRBV20-1 to TRBJ1-4; 8 bases line up with TRBD1. Germline CDR1 DFQATT, CDR2 SNEGSKA (reference sequence). V lost 6 bases, J lost 0 bases, and 3 bases stayed unmatched. CDR3 length: 14 amino acids. This chain's CDR3 is CSASDRATNEKLFF. The CDR3 coding sequence is TGCAGTGCCTCGGACAGGGCAACTAATGAAAAACTGTTTTTT.

This clonotype was observed many times. The V gene is TRBV5-1, the J gene TRBJ2-3, with TRBD2 matching 13 bases. V shed 0 bases and J 0 bases; nucleotides not matched to a gene: 7. The CDR3 is 19 amino acids. Germline CDR1 SGHRS, CDR2 YFSETQ. The CDR3 DNA sequence: TGCGCCAGCAGCTTGGGACTAGCGGGAGGATCAACTAGCACAGATACGCAGTATTTT. Its translation is CASSLGLAGGSTSTDTQYF. The whole variable domain, filled in from reference TRBV5-1 and TRBJ2-3, reads KAGVTQTPRYLIKTRGQQVTLSCSPISGHRSVSWYQQTPGQGLQFLFEYFSETQRNKGNFPGRFSGRQFSNSRSEMNVSTLELGDSALYLCASSLGLAGGSTSTDTQYFGPGTRLTVL.